The clone carrying this T cell receptor beta chain was seen a few times. This sample was included in a study of blood T cell repertoires in COVID-19. CDR3 length equals 18 residues. The germline gives CDR1 MGHRA, CDR2 YSYEKL. J was trimmed by 6 bases and V by 3 bases; bases with no gene match: 15. The repertoire was sequenced with immunoSEQ multiplex PCR; TCRdb's copy has only in-frame clones and lacks some. The table lists 100,000 to 150,000 clones, less than 90% of them singletons, with 5% to 8% in the top ten. The source material was peripheral blood. This chain links TRBV4-1 with TRBJ2-3; 10 bases fit TRBD2. This TCR came from an older man with active or convalescent COVID-19. CDR3 nucleotides: TGCGCCAGCAGCCACTACAGCGGGGGGGATCAACCTACTGATACGCAGTATTTT. Translated: CASSHYSGGDQPTDTQYF.